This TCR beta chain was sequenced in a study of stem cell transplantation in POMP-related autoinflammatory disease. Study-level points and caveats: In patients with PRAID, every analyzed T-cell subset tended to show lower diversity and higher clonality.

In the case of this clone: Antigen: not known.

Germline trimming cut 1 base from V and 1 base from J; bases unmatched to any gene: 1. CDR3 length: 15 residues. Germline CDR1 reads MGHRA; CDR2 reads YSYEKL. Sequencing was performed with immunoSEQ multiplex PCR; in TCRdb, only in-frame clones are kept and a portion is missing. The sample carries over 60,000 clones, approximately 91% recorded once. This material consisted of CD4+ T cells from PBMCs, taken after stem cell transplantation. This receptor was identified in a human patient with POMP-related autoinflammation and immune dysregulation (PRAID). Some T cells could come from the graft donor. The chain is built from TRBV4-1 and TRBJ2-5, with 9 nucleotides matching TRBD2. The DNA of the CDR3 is TGCGCCAGCAGCCAAGGACTAGCGGCCCAAGAGACCCAGTACTTC. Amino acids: CASSQGLAAQETQYF.